What follows are 7 T cell receptor beta chains derived from one specimen sequenced in a study of beta chain features in type 1 diabetes. Study-wide results and caveats: All four CD4+ subsets of Type 1 diabetes patients contained TCRB CDR3s that were moderately but significantly shorter.

Since all of the isolated RNA was reverse transcribed, expressed TCRB transcripts were what got sequenced. Profiling relied on immunoSEQ multiplex PCR, and the TCRdb table lists in-frame clones only, not all of them. Of 95,000 to 110,000 clones in the sample, under 30% were seen once. Their cognate antigens are unknown. The sequenced sample was central memory CD4+ T cells from blood. The receptors stem from a woman aged 18-29 years with type 1 diabetes.

This chain connects TRBV2 to TRBJ2-1; 11 bases fit TRBD2. With 8 bases clipped from V and 1 base from J, the junction kept 13 bases outside the gene matches. Germline assignment: CDR1 SNHLY and CDR2 FYNNEI. There are 18 residues in the CDR3. The CDR3 DNA reads TGTGCCAGCGGCGGTAGCGGGAGGGCCTCTTTTTCCTACAATGAGCAGTTCTTC. The encoded protein is CASGGSGRASFSYNEQFF. Full variable domain (missing parts from reference TRBV2 and TRBJ2-1): EPEVTQTPSHQVTQMGQEVILRCVPISNHLYFYWYRQILGQKVEFLVSFYNNEISEKSEIFDDQFSVERPDGSNFTLKIRSTKLEDSAMYFCASGGSGRASFSYNEQFFGPGTRLTVL.

This clone was picked up a small number of times. The V and J genes are TRBV5-6 and TRBJ2-7; 8 nucleotides agree with TRBD1. The CDR3 length is 15 residues. With V trimmed by 3 bases and J by 1 base, 6 bases remained unmatched. Germline CDR1 SGHDT, CDR2 YYEEEE. CDR3 sequence (DNA): TGTGCCAGCAGCTCGCTAGGGACAGGTTCCTACGAGCAGTACTTC. This codes for CASSSLGTGSYEQYF.

This clone came up a few times. V and J are TRBV18 and TRBJ2-2, with 9 bases lining up with TRBD2. Trimming cost V 3 bases and J 6 bases; bases outside gene matches: 2. The CDR3 consists of 14 residues. Germline V gene lookup returns CDR1 KGHSH and CDR2 LQKENI. CDR3 amino acids: CASSPGLASGELFF. Written as DNA, the CDR3 is TGTGCCAGCTCACCGGGACTAGCCTCCGGGGAGCTGTTTTTT.

This clone appeared a few times. The chain has TRBV19 and TRBJ2-1; perhaps TRBD1 as D (8 bases). With 3 bases removed from V and 7 bases from J, the gap between germline ends came to 13 bases. The CDR3 is 14 amino acids. The germline V gene encodes CDR1 LNHDA and CDR2 SQIVND (reference sequence). CDR3 protein: CASSIEQGGNEQFF. The CDR3 DNA reads as TGTGCCAGTAGTATCGAACAGGGGGGGAATGAGCAGTTCTTC. The entire variable domain, with the rest obtained from reference TRBV19 and TRBJ2-1, is as follows: DGGITQSPKYLFRKEGQNVTLSCEQNLNHDAMYWYRQDPGQGLRLIYYSQIVNDFQKGDIAEGYSVSREKKESFPLTVTSAQKNPTAFYLCASSIEQGGNEQFFGPGTRLTVL.

The chain recombines TRBV7-9 with TRBJ2-7; TRBD1 matches at 8 bases. CDR1 SEHNR and CDR2 FQNEAQ come from the germline V gene (reference sequence). The CDR3 runs to 14 residues. V shed 1 base and J 2 bases; nucleotides not matched to a gene: 1. The CDR3: CASSLGTGTYEQYF. The CDR3, as DNA: TGTGCCAGCAGCTTAGGGACAGGGACCTACGAGCAGTACTTC.

The rearrangement links TRBV28 to TRBJ1-3, with D hard to call. Germline values: CDR1 MDHEN, CDR2 SYDVKM. V shed 3 bases and J shed 1 base, with 13 bases lying between them. CDR3 length: 16 residues. The CDR3 spells CASSLRPSYSGNTIYF. The CDR3 DNA follows: TGTGCCAGCAGTTTGCGGCCCTCTTATTCTGGAAACACCATATATTTT.

The chain combines TRBV7-9 with TRBJ2-5, with D perhaps matching TRBD2 (6 bases). Germline V gene sequence: CDR1 SEHNR, CDR2 FQNEAQ (reference sequence). This CDR3 region has 14 residues. Trimming left V 5 bases short and J 5 bases short, with 15 bases between. This CDR3 is CASSPPTSRETQYF. In DNA form, the CDR3 reads TGTGCCAGCAGCCCACCTACTAGCAGGGAGACCCAGTACTTC.